The text below deals with one T cell receptor beta chain. Its antigen is still unknown. Around 95% CD4+ purity was typical by flow cytometry. Profiled with immunoSEQ multiplex PCR; TCRdb holds only in-frame clones, not every one. The data hold around 23,000 clones, with roughly nine tenths observed a single time. These data are taken from a study of untreated major depressive disorder. Regarding the study as a whole: Depressed patients' CD4+ T cells carried increased TRBV05-01 (Vbeta 5.1) usage versus control CD4+ T cells.

Germline trimming cut 5 bases from V and 10 bases from J; bases unmatched to any gene: 11. The CDR3 covers 14 residues. Germline V gene lookup returns CDR1 MNHEY and CDR2 SMNVEV (reference sequence). Sequencing was carried out using CD4+ T cells from PBMCs. This receptor was obtained from a woman in her 30s with major depressive disorder. The chain joins TRBV27 to TRBJ1-1; 9 nucleotides agree with TRBD1. The DNA of the CDR3 is TGTGCCAGCAGTCGTATCGGGACAGGGTTTCGAGCTTTCTTT. Translating gives CASSRIGTGFRAFF.